Listed below are T cell receptor beta chains from one sample, sequenced in a study of CD8 T cells in Susac syndrome. One entry per CDR3 protein results from TCRdb running MiXCR on the immunoSEQ multiplex PCR reads. The sample records approximately 220,000 distinct CDR3 sequences, around 95% being singletons. The sequenced sample was CD4+ T cells from PBMCs. Receptors were obtained from a human donor with multiple sclerosis. Each CDR3 is given with its conserved first and last residue. D genes are given only for firm matches. Clone size is given for some rows only: seen once, a few or many times, or a class if the clone is expanded.

J gene	D gene	V gene	clone size	CDR3 DNA	CDR3 protein
TRBJ2-3	.	TRBV6-2/TRBV6-3	.	TGTGCCAGCAGATTAGTCGTCACGGATACGCAGTATTTT	CASRLVVTDTQYF
TRBJ1-6	.	TRBV23-1	.	TGCGCCAGCAGTCAAGAACGGCTAGTCTTTTCACCCCTCCACTTT	CASSQERLVFSPLHF
TRBJ1-6	.	TRBV20-1	.	TGCAGTGCTAGAGATCTCGGATCACCCCTCCACTTT	CSARDLGSPLHF
TRBJ2-5	.	TRBV29-1	.	TGCAGCGTTGAGGGCGGGACCGCGGGGAAGCAAGAGACCCAGTACTTC	CSVEGGTAGKQETQYF
TRBJ1-4	.	TRBV4-1	.	TGCGCCAGCAGCTCGCCCGGTCTCAGAGCTTCAAATGAAAAACTGTTTTTT	CASSSPGLRASNEKLFF
TRBJ2-4	.	TRBV20-1	.	TGCAGTGCTCTACCAATTCTAGAACTCCCCAACATTCAGTACTTC	CSALPILELPNIQYF
TRBJ2-7	TRBD1	TRBV27	.	TGTGCCAGCAGTCTCCGGACAGGGGAATACGAGCAGTACTTC	CASSLRTGEYEQYF
TRBJ1-2	TRBD1	TRBV12-3/TRBV12-4	once	TGTGCCAGCAGTTCCGGGACAGCATTACATGGCTACACCTTC	CASSSGTALHGYTF
TRBJ2-7	TRBD2	TRBV6-5	.	TGTGCCAGCAGTTACGGGCGGGGGGATACCTACGAGCAGTACTTC	CASSYGRGDTYEQYF
TRBJ1-4	.	TRBV30	.	TGTGCCTGGAGTGTAAGCAGAAAGACAGCAACTAATGAAAAACTGTTTTTT	CAWSVSRKTATNEKLFF
TRBJ1-3	.	TRBV7-8	once	TGTGCCAGCTTACAGGGCAGCTCTGGAAACACCATATATTTT	CASLQGSSGNTIYF
TRBJ2-5	.	TRBV4-2	.	TGTGCCAGCAGAGGTAGTATCGGAGAGACCCAGTACTTC	CASRGSIGETQYF
TRBJ1-1	.	TRBV2	.	TGTGCCAGCTCGGGAATCGGAGGGAACACTGAAGCTTTCTTT	CASSGIGGNTEAFF